This TCR beta chain came from a study of identical twins (dated by TCRdb to between 2015 and 2016). Background on the whole study: To test whether fetal clonotypes persist, this study deep-sequenced TCR alpha and beta repertoires from monozygotic twins, from unrelated adults of various ages, and from cord blood. Replicate twin experiments were performed at different times using different library preparation protocols to rule out contamination. The paper as a whole reports these results and caveats: Because the same donors could not be followed over many years, the conclusions depended on cross-sectional statistical analysis. Compared with coincidental sharing between unrelated individuals, an excess of low generation-probability sequences was observed among out-of-frame TCR alpha sequences shared between twins. Excess twin sharing in beta out-of-frame sequences was weaker because fewer shared sequences lowered the signal-to-noise ratio. Abundant cord blood beta clonotypes had fewer insertions, young adult naive repertoires showed a similar but weaker trend, and memory repertoires showed no such trend. Invariant T cells such as MAIT and iNKT could partly confound zero-insertion analyses, though diverse VJ usage argued against this for most clonotypes. Out-of-frame TCR alpha sharing in monozygotic twins was systematically underestimated by recombination models, whereas sharing between unrelated individuals was in agreement with the recombination models.

The library was produced with 5' RACE. The listed sequencing device is Illumina HiSeq 2000. A universal primer binding site was introduced by template switching, and a unique molecular identifier was present in the final cDNA, enabling accurate counting of TCR cDNA molecules. First-strand cDNA for TCR alpha and beta chains was synthesized from specific primers in the conserved constant-segment region. To control for contamination, every cDNA library carried two barcodes: a SMART-Mk sample barcode plus Illumina barcodes. TruSeq adapter sequences and Illumina sample barcodes were added in two successive PCR steps. The TCR alpha and beta cDNA libraries were sequenced on the Illumina HiSeq platform using custom primers. Per the original workflow: MiGEC processed the raw reads to extract unique molecular identifiers, while MiXCR was used to determine the CDR3 positions. Recombination models were inferred per individual with the repgenHMM and IGoR tools using an EM algorithm. Shared clonotype analysis was performed with the tcR package in R, normalizing sharing by the product of cloneset sizes. To study raw recombination free of thymic and clonal selection effects, out-of-frame nonproductive sequences were analyzed. The public sequencing data were trimmed at Q25 with fastp and processed into clonotypes with MiXCR by TCRdb, which kept only in-frame beta chains. Each CDR3 protein appears once, grouped with its most common genes and DNA. The V and J calls here are based on TCRdb, not the publication. Counted in this sample were a few hundred thousand distinct CDR3 sequences; about 8.9% of them appeared once. The ten largest clonotypes hold roughly 3% of the sample.

V and J are trimmed by 5 bases and 5 bases, and the gene matches miss 23 bases of the junction. Including cysteine and phenylalanine, the CDR3 has 19 amino acids. Left in the record is the CDR3 DNA by itself, 57 bases read in frame from the first base. For CDR1 and CDR2, the germline V gene lists SGHAT and FQNNGV. Note on this clonotype: Its antigen is unknown. No per-base quality is available; no much larger clone lies one base away.

Every donor in the study was a healthy Caucasian. Three pairs of female monozygotic twins, all aged roughly 18 to 30 years, were included in the twin cohort. Positive isolation kits from Invitrogen were used to isolate the CD4+ and CD8+ T cell populations. The same sample was also studied in work on yellow fever vaccine responses in identical twins. The second study, in turn, reports: According to the authors, the vaccine-induced T cell response in identical twins seemed to be partly convergent and partly specific to each individual. In the study, vaccine-responding T cell clones were precisely tracked in identical twins.

Rearrangement joined TRBV11-2 to TRBJ2-5, with 7 central nucleotides matching TRBD2. The sample consisted of CD8+ T cells sorted from blood. This TCR was sampled from a young woman in good health. The sequenced DNA: TGTGCCAGCAGCCCATCTGATGCAGGTCATGGGGGGGACCGGGAGACCCAGTACTTC. Protein translation: CASSPSDAGHGGDRETQYF.